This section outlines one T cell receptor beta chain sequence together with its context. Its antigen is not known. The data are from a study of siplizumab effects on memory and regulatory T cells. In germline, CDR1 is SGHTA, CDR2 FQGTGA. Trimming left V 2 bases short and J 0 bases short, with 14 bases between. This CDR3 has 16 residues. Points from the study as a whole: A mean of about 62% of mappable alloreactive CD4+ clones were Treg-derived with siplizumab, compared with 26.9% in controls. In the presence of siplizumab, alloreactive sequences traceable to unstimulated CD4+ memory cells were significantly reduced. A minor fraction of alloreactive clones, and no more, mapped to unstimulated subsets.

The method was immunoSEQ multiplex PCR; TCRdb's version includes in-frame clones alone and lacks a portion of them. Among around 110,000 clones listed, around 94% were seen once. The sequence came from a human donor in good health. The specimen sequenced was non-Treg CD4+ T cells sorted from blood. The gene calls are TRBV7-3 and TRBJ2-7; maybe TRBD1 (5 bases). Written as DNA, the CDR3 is TGTGCCAGCAGCTTAGTTTTAGGACACTTCTCCTACGAGCAGTACTTC. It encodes CASSLVLGHFSYEQYF.